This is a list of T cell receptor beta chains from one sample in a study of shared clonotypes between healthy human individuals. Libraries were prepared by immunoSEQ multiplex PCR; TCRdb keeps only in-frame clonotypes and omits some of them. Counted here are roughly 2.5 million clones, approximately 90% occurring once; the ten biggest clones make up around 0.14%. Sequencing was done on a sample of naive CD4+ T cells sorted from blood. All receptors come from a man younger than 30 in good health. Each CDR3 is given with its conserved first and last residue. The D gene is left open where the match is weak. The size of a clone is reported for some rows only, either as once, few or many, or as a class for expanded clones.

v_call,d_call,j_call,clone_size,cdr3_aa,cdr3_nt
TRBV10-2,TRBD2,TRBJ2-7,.,CASSEPGLAGELREQYF,TGCGCCAGCAGTGAGCCGGGACTAGCGGGAGAGTTGCGGGAGCAGTACTTC
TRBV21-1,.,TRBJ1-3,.,CASSKPPGSGNTIYF,TGTGCCAGCAGCAAGCCGCCCGGCTCTGGAAACACCATATATTTT
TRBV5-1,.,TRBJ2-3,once,CASSLGFSTDTQYF,TGCGCCAGCAGCTTGGGGTTTAGCACAGATACGCAGTATTTT
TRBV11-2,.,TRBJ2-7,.,CASSLEGLTYEQYF,TGTGCCAGCAGCTTGGAGGGCCTCACCTACGAGCAGTACTTC
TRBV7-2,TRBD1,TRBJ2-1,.,CASSLNGPGQGAYNEQFF,TGTGCCAGCAGCCTAAATGGTCCGGGACAGGGGGCCTACAATGAGCAGTTCTTC
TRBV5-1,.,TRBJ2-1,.,CASSLAADYNEQFF,TGCGCCAGCAGCTTGGCGGCAGACTACAATGAGCAGTTCTTC
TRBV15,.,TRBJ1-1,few,CATSRDRWTEAFF,TGTGCCACCAGCAGAGATAGATGGACTGAAGCTTTCTTT
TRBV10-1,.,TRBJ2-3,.,CASSLNEGTQYF,TGCGCCAGCAGTCTAAATGAGGGTACGCAGTATTTT
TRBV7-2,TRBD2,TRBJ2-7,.,CASSLARLASSYEQYF,TGTGCCAGCAGCTTAGCGAGACTAGCGAGTTCCTACGAGCAGTACTTC
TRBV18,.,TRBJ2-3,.,CASSPPYYNTQYF,TGTGCCAGCTCACCACCCTACTACAATACGCAGTATTTT
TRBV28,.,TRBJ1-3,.,CATKGGGSGGKGNTIYF,TGTGCCACCAAAGGGGGAGGTAGTGGAGGGAAAGGAAACACCATATATTTT
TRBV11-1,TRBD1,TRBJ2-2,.,CASSPPRQGTGELFF,TGTGCCAGCAGCCCCCCAAGACAGGGCACCGGGGAGCTGTTTTTT